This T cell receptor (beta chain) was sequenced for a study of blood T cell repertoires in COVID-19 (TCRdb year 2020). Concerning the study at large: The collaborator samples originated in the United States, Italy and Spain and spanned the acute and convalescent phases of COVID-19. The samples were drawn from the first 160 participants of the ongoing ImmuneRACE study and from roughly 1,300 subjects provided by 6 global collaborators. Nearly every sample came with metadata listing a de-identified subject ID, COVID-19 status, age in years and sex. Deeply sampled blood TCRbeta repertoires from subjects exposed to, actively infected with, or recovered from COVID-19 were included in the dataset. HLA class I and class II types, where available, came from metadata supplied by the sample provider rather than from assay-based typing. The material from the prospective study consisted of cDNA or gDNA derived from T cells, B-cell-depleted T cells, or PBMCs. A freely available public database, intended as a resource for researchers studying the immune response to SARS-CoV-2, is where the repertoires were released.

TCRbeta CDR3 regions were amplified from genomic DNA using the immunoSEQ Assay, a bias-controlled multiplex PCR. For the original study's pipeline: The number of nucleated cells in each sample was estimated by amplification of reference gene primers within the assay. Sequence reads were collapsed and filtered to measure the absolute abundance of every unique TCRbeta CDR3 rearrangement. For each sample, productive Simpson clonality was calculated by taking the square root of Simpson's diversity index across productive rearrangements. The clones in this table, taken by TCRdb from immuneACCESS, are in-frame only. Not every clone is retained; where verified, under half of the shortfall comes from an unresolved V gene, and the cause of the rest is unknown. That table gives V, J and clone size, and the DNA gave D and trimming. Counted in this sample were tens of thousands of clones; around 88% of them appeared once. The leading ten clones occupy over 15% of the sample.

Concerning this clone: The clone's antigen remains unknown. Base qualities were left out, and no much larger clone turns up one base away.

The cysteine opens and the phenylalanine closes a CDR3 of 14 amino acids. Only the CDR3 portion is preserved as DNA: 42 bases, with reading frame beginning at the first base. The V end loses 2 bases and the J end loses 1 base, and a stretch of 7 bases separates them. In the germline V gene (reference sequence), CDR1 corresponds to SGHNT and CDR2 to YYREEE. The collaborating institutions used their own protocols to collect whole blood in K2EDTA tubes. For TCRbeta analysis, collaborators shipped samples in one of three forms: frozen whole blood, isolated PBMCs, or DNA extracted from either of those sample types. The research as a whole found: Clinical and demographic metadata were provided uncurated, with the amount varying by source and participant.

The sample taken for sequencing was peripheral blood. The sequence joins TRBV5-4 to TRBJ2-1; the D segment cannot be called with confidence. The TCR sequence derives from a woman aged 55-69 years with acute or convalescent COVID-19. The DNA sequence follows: TGTGCCAGCAGCTTTTGGCAATCCTACAATGAGCAGTTCTTC. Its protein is CASSFWQSYNEQFF.